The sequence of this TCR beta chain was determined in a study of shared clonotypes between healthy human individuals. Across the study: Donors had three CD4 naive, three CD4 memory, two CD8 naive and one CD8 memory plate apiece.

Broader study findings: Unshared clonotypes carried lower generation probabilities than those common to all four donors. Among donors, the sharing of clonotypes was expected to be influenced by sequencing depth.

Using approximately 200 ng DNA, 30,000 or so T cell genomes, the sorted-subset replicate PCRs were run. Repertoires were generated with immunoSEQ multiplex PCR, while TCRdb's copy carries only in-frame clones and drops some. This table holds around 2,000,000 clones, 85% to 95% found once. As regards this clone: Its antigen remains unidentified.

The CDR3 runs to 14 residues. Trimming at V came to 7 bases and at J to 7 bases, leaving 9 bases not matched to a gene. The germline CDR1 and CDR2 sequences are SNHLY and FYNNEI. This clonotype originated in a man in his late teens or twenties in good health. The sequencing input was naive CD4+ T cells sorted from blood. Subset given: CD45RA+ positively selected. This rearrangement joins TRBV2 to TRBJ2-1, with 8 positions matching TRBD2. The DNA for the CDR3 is TGTGCCAGCACCTATCCGGGGGGGCGGAATGAGCAGTTCTTC. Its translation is CASTYPGGRNEQFF.